Listed below are T cell receptor beta chains from one sample, sequenced in a study of cytomegalovirus exposure and HLA in healthy donors. Produced via immunoSEQ multiplex PCR; TCRdb's table is partial and in-frame only. Of about 150,000 clones listed, around 70% are singletons. Sequencing was carried out using PBMCs. These TCRs come from a man younger than 45 in good health and CMV-seronegative. The CDR3 runs from the conserved cysteine through the conserved F or W. The D gene is left open where the match is weak. Clone size appears in some rows only: once, few, many, or a class for an expanded clone.

v_call	clone_size	j_call	d_call	cdr3_aa	cdr3_nt
TRBV2	once	TRBJ1-2	TRBD1	CASTKGETGGGGYTF	TGTGCCAGCACAAAAGGGGAGACAGGGGGCGGTGGCTACACCTTC
TRBV23-1	once	TRBJ2-7	NA	CASSHPQGIPSYEQYF	TGCGCCAGCAGTCATCCCCAGGGGATCCCCTCCTACGAGCAGTACTTC
TRBV4-3	NA	TRBJ1-1	TRBD1	CASSRKGAAEAFF	TGCGCCAGCAGCCGGAAGGGGGCGGCTGAAGCTTTCTTT
TRBV6-1	few	TRBJ1-5	NA	CASSPRGEGQPQHF	TGTGCCAGCAGTCCACGGGGGGAGGGTCAGCCCCAGCATTTT
TRBV5-6	NA	TRBJ1-5	NA	CASSLVGRANEPQHF	TGTGCCAGCAGCTTGGTAGGCAGGGCTAATGAGCCCCAGCATTTT
TRBV7-2	NA	TRBJ2-3	NA	CASSLRGGADTQYF	TGTGCCAGCAGCTTGAGGGGCGGGGCAGATACGCAGTATTTT
TRBV4-1	NA	TRBJ2-7	TRBD1	CASSQGQGAYEQYF	TGCGCCAGCAGCCAAGGACAGGGGGCATACGAGCAGTACTTC
TRBV5-6	NA	TRBJ2-7	NA	CASSLTGIPYEQYF	TGTGCCAGCAGCTTGACAGGGATACCCTACGAGCAGTACTTC
TRBV28	NA	TRBJ1-1	TRBD1	CASSIDRVVDTEAFF	TGTGCCAGCAGTATCGACAGGGTAGTCGACACTGAAGCTTTCTTT
TRBV7-9	few	TRBJ2-5	NA	CASSLRRFGETQYF	TGTGCCAGCAGCCTCCGGAGGTTTGGAGAGACCCAGTACTTC
TRBV7-6	NA	TRBJ2-2	NA	CASSLGESGTGELFF	TGTGCCAGCAGCTTAGGGGAGTCGGGCACCGGGGAGCTGTTTTTT